The entry that follows covers one T cell receptor (beta chain) sequence. Its antigen is still unknown. The sample is drawn from a study of T cell repertoires in cytomegalovirus infection. Study overall: From public TCR beta signatures came an indication of both CMV infection and matching HLA type.

Via MiXCR, TCRdb re-called the reads, giving one row per CDR3 protein. The sample consists of 160,000 or so distinct CDR3 sequences, about 20% of them appearing once. Notes on the study in general: The cumulative frequency of public TCR beta families identified carriers of CMV plus the relevant HLA.

This sequence originates from a human donor in good health (CMV status not recorded). Some clones in this sample may be carry-over from other donors' samples. Sequenced: PBMCs.

CDR3 in DNA: TGTGCCAGCAGCTTAGATCCCCCTATTACCGAGCAGTACTTC. Translation gives CASSLDPPITEQYF. This sequence joins TRBV11-2 and TRBJ2-7; D is unclear. Trimming pared 0 bases from V and 6 bases from J, leaving 12 bases between. The CDR3 has 14 residues. Germline V gene lookup returns CDR1 SGHAT and CDR2 FQNNGV.